This T cell receptor beta chain was observed in a study of shared clonotypes between healthy human individuals. Some clones are missing from TCRdb's copy, which holds only in-frame ones; the method was immunoSEQ multiplex PCR. Of some 1.5 million clones listed, 95% to 99% are singletons. This receptor was taken from a man between 25 and 39 years old in good health. The sample taken for sequencing was naive CD4+ T cells sorted from blood. Documented subset: CD45RA+ positively selected.

The CDR3 protein is CASSLEGPYQPQHF. The CDR3 bases are TGTGCCAGCAGTTTAGAGGGGCCTTATCAGCCCCAGCATTTT. The J gene is TRBJ1-5, the V gene TRBV27, with D tentatively TRBD1 (5 bases). Germline V lookup: CDR1 MNHEY, CDR2 SMNVEV (reference sequence). The V end was cut by 2 bases, the J end by 5 bases, with 10 bases between. This CDR3 is built from 14 residues.